One TCR beta chain is described in this entry. The data stem from a study of Ad26.COV2.S vaccination and SARS-CoV-2 variants. As for the study in general: Dosing was one shot or two shots 56 days apart.

The germline V gene encodes CDR1 SEHNR and CDR2 FQNEAQ (reference sequence). The CDR3 extends over 14 amino acids. V lost 7 bases and J lost 5; bases outside the gene matches: 7. Libraries were prepared by immunoSEQ multiplex PCR; TCRdb keeps only in-frame clonotypes and omits some of them. The sample contains 360,000 or so clones, roughly 90% of which appear only once. Regarding treatment: 15 to 20 received Ad26.COV2.S at low or high dose, single or two shots; roughly five received placebo; per-sample allocation not given. Following the first vaccine or placebo injection, samples were taken on day 63. An Ad26 vector expressing Wuhan-strain SARS-CoV-2 spike served as the vaccine.

The rearrangement uses TRBV7-9 and TRBJ2-2, with 7 bases that match TRBD1. The sample was peripheral blood, taken in a trial of Ad26.COV2.S vaccine versus placebo. The receptor's source is a person between 18 and 65 years old who received the Ad26.COV2.S COVID-19 vaccine or a placebo. For the CDR3, the DNA is TGTGCCAGCATAGACAGGGAGTATACCGGGGAGCTGTTTTTT. It is translated as CASIDREYTGELFF.